These 13 T cell receptor beta chains share one sample of origin, sequenced in a study of control samples from healthy donors and cancer patients. TCRdb's table, derived via immunoSEQ multiplex PCR, lists solely in-frame clones and lacks some. The data contain 100,000 to 150,000 clones, 75% to 95% of them singletons. Sequenced material: blood. These receptors were obtained from a man aged 18 to 35 in good health.

This chain links TRBV11-2 with TRBJ2-5, with no clear D. The germline V gene has CDR1 SGHAT and CDR2 FQNNGV. Trimming removed 3 bases at V and 0 bases at J, with 5 bases between. The CDR3 is made up of 13 amino acids. The CDR3 region is CASSFSHQETQYF. As DNA, the CDR3 is TGTGCCAGCAGCTTTTCACACCAAGAGACCCAGTACTTC.

This sequence joins TRBV9 and TRBJ2-1, with 14 nucleotides matching TRBD2. J gave up 6 bases and V 4 bases, and 9 bases lay outside the gene matches. CDR1 is SGDLS and CDR2 is YYNGEE in the germline V gene. CDR3 length equals 17 residues. The CDR3 DNA is TGTGCCAGCAGCCTCCAAACCGGGACTAGCGGGGGCAATGAGCAGTTCTTC. It yields the protein CASSLQTGTSGGNEQFF.

With regard to this clone: Different DNA sequences within this sample yield the same CDR3. The chain couples TRBV5-4 to TRBJ2-7, with TRBD1 identical over 10 bases. The germline gives CDR1 SGHNT, CDR2 YYREEE (reference sequence). The CDR3 spans 14 residues. V shed 4 bases and J 3 bases; nucleotides not matched to a gene: 4. The CDR3 loop reads CASSRTGGGYEQYF. CDR3 nucleotide sequence: TGTGCCAGCAGCCGGACAGGGGGAGGCTACGAGCAGTACTTC.

Of note for this clone: This specimen includes other DNA sequences encoding the same CDR3. This sequence joins TRBV5-1 and TRBJ1-5; D call uncertain. Germline assignment: CDR1 SGHRS and CDR2 YFSETQ. The CDR3 runs to 15 residues. V was shortened by 0 bases and J by 0 bases, with 7 bases between the two germline ends. CDR3 loop: CASSLAGYSNQPQHF. DNA of the CDR3: TGCGCCAGCAGCTTGGCCGGGTATAGCAATCAGCCCCAGCATTTT. The full variable domain, in which reference TRBV5-1 and TRBJ1-5 provide the parts outside the CDR3, is KAGVTQTPRYLIKTRGQQVTLSCSPISGHRSVSWYQQTPGQGLQFLFEYFSETQRNKGNFPGRFSGRQFSNSRSEMNVSTLELGDSALYLCASSLAGYSNQPQHFGDGTRLSIL.

The chain joins TRBV7-6 to TRBJ1-1, with D hard to call. The V end was cut by 3 bases, the J end by 4 bases, with 12 bases between. Germline CDR1 SGHVS, CDR2 FNYEAQ. This CDR3 is built from 14 residues. The CDR3 coding sequence is TGTGCCAGCAGCTTTGACGGCGGGCTCACTGAAGCTTTCTTT. This translates into CASSFDGGLTEAFF.

The chain has TRBV6-6 and TRBJ1-4, with 12 bases aligning to TRBD1. The CDR3 sequence is 17 residues long. After removal of 5 bases from V and 6 bases from J, the junction contained 10 bases not matched to a gene. Germline CDR1 MNHNY, CDR2 SVGAGI (reference sequence). The CDR3 nucleotides are TGTGCCAGCAGTCCGGGACAGGGGGCGGGGACCTATGAAAAACTGTTTTTT. Translating gives CASSPGQGAGTYEKLFF.

The chain uses TRBV11-2 and TRBJ2-1; D is uncertain. CDR1 and CDR2 (germline): SGHAT, FQNNGV. V lost 3 bases, J lost 2 bases, and 17 bases lay in between. The CDR3 sequence is 17 residues long. Here the CDR3 DNA reads TGTGCCAGCAGCTTGGGTCAAGGGTCGGGCGCCTACAATGAGCAGTTCTTC. The encoded protein is CASSLGQGSGAYNEQFF.

The rearrangement joins TRBV4-2 to TRBJ1-3; D uncertain. Between the trimmed V and J ends, which lost 0 bases and 2 bases, there was a span of 8 bases. The germline V gene encodes CDR1 LGHNA and CDR2 YNFKEQ. This CDR3 has 15 residues. In DNA form, the CDR3 reads TGTGCCAGCAGCCAAGATAGGACCGCTGGAAACACCATATATTTT. As protein: CASSQDRTAGNTIYF.

In nucleotides, the CDR3 is TGTGCCAGTAGTGCCGGACAGGGCGGGAGCACTGAAGCTTTCTTT. It translates to CASSAGQGGSTEAFF. The rearrangement links TRBV19 to TRBJ1-1, with 8 bases identical to TRBD1. V lost 5 bases and J lost 4; bases outside the gene matches: 9. Germline V gives CDR1 LNHDA, CDR2 SQIVND (reference sequence). The CDR3 extends over 15 amino acids.

The chain joins TRBV7-9 to TRBJ2-7; TRBD1 matches at 7 bases. V shed 5 bases and J 1 base; nucleotides not matched to a gene: 8. The CDR3 consists of 15 residues. The germline gives CDR1 SEHNR, CDR2 FQNEAQ (reference sequence). The chain's CDR3 is CASSQPTGLSYEQYF. For the CDR3, the DNA is TGTGCCAGCAGCCAACCGACAGGGCTGTCCTACGAGCAGTACTTC.

V gene TRBV15 combines with J gene TRBJ2-7; 8 positions agree with TRBD2. CDR3 length: 15 amino acids. The germline V gene encodes CDR1 LNHNV and CDR2 YYDKDF (reference sequence). Germline trimming cut 6 bases from V and 5 bases from J; bases unmatched to any gene: 12. This chain's CDR3 is CATSPAGTRSDEQYF. The CDR3 DNA reads TGTGCCACCAGTCCTGCCGGGACTAGGAGTGACGAGCAGTACTTC.

The V call is TRBV5-4, the J call TRBJ2-3; 7 bases align to TRBD2. Per germline, CDR1 SGHNT and CDR2 YYREEE (reference sequence). This CDR3 is 16 amino acids long. V was pared by 5 bases and J by 3 bases, with 12 bases of the junction left unmatched. The CDR3 sequence is CASSPVWGGATDTQYF. Here the CDR3 DNA reads TGTGCCAGCAGTCCGGTCTGGGGGGGAGCGACAGATACGCAGTATTTT.

The chain is built from TRBV5-6 and TRBJ2-6; no clear D gene. Germline CDR1 is SGHDT and CDR2 is YYEEEE. The length of the CDR3 is 15 residues. V was cut by 7 bases and J by 2 bases, with 13 bases left in between. The DNA of the CDR3 is TGTGCCAGCTCCGCGGCTGGGACTGGGGCCAACGTCCTGACTTTC. It specifies CASSAAGTGANVLTF.